This entry is about one T cell receptor beta chain. The sample is drawn from a study of technical replicates of blood from a handful of donors. Produced via immunoSEQ multiplex PCR; TCRdb's table is partial and in-frame only. The table shows approximately 82,000 clones, with over 80% occurring only once. What was sequenced was T cells isolated from PBMCs. This receptor was identified in a human donor in good health.

CDR3 residues: CASSEGRVADTQYF. The CDR3 nucleotides read TGTGCCAGCAGTGAGGGGAGGGTGGCAGATACGCAGTATTTT. This chain connects TRBV2 to TRBJ2-3, with 7 bases that match TRBD2. The CDR3 loop spans 14 amino acids. From germline, CDR1 is SNHLY and CDR2 FYNNEI. The V gene end was trimmed by 3 bases and the J gene end by 4 bases; junction bases not matched to a gene: 4.